This T cell receptor (beta chain) was identified during a study of blood T cell repertoires in COVID-19. Whole-study context: Acute and convalescent COVID-19 specimens originated in the United States, Italy and Spain. Sources were T cells, B-cell-depleted T cells, or PBMCs; the material itself was cDNA or gDNA.

Germline V gives CDR1 MNHEY, CDR2 SMNVEV (reference sequence). This CDR3 comprises 15 residues. Trimming removed 7 bases from V and 0 bases from J; junction bases left unmatched: 5. Authors' data handling: The authors estimated nucleated cell counts from reference gene primer amplification. Here immunoSEQ multiplex PCR was the method, and the copy in TCRdb shows in-frame clones only, minus some. V and J calls and clone size are those listed in that table; D and trimming were worked out from the DNA. Among under 300,000 clones listed, around nine tenths were seen once. The sequenced material came from peripheral blood. This chain connects TRBV27 to TRBJ2-3; 9 bases match TRBD2. This receptor was identified in a woman aged 40-49 years who had recovered from COVID-19. The CDR3 nucleotides read TGTGCCAGCACTAGCGGGACGACTAGCACAGATACGCAGTATTTT. It specifies CASTSGTTSTDTQYF.